A single sample gave rise to the 8 T cell receptor beta chains below, sequenced in a study of Ad26.COV2.S vaccination and SARS-CoV-2 variants. The treatment here: roughly 18 received Ad26.COV2.S at low or high dose, single or two shots; several received placebo; per-sample allocation not given. The study sampled participants on day 63 after the first vaccine or placebo injection. Profiling relied on immunoSEQ multiplex PCR, and the TCRdb table lists in-frame clones only, not all of them. This table holds 440,000 or so clones, roughly 88% found once. The sample consisted of peripheral blood, taken in a trial of Ad26.COV2.S vaccine versus placebo. The receptor source for this set is a person aged 18-60 years who received the Ad26.COV2.S COVID-19 vaccine or a placebo.

V and J are TRBV15 and TRBJ2-1, with D tentatively TRBD1 (5 bases). Germline CDR1 is LNHNV and CDR2 is YYDKDF (reference sequence). The V gene lost 0 bases and the J gene lost 6 bases, with 12 bases spanning the gap. The CDR3 is 15 residues long. The CDR3 sequence: CATSRDTGVRNEQFF. The DNA for the CDR3 is TGTGCCACCAGCAGAGATACAGGAGTTCGCAATGAGCAGTTCTTC.

As DNA, the CDR3 is TGTGCCAGCTCACCAAAAGGGGGCACTGAAGCTTTCTTT. As protein: CASSPKGGTEAFF. This chain connects TRBV18 to TRBJ1-1; perhaps TRBD1 as D (6 bases). Trimming cost V 2 bases and J 4 bases, with 8 bases left between them. This CDR3 contains 13 residues. CDR1 is KGHSH, CDR2 LQKENI, per germline.

Details on this clone: At one end, the junction sequence differs from germline, possibly due to a read error. The rearrangement joins TRBV30 to TRBJ2-1; 8 bases fit TRBD2. The CDR3 contains 15 residues. CDR1 is GTSNPN, CDR2 SVGIG, per germline (reference sequence). CDR3 nucleotides: TGTGCCGGGAGGGTCCGGGGACTAGATGGGAATGAGCAGTTCTTC. It codes for CAGRVRGLDGNEQFF. The whole variable domain, filled in from reference TRBV30 and TRBJ2-1, reads SQTIHQWPATLVQPVGSPLSLECTVEGTSNPNLYWYRQAAGRGLQLLFYSVGIGQISSEVPQNLSASRPQDRQFILSSKKLLLSDSGFYLCAGRVRGLDGNEQFFGPGTRLTVL.

The V and J genes are TRBV10-1 and TRBJ2-1; 14 bases are a match to TRBD2. After removal of 2 bases from V and 9 bases from J, the junction contained 3 bases not matched to a gene. The CDR3 consists of 15 residues. The germline CDR1 and CDR2 sequences are WNHNN and SYGVQD (reference sequence). In DNA, the CDR3 is TGCGCCAGCAGTGAGACCGGGACTAGCGGGAGTGAGCAGTTCTTC. Translating gives CASSETGTSGSEQFF.

The chain links TRBV27 to TRBJ2-3, with D unresolved. Per the germline V gene, CDR1 is MNHEY and CDR2 is SMNVEV (reference sequence). The CDR3 spans 15 residues. Trimming cost V 3 bases and J 6 bases, with 16 bases left between them. The CDR3 nucleotides are TGTGCCAGCAGTTTGGCGTGGGATTTTGCGGATACGCAGTATTTT. It translates to CASSLAWDFADTQYF.

This clone occurred once. The chain employs TRBV6-1 and TRBJ2-7; D remains unclear. The CDR3 runs to 13 residues. CDR1 is MNHNS and CDR2 is SASEGT in the germline V gene. V was trimmed by 1 base and J by 1 base, leaving 5 bases between them. CDR3 protein: CASSEVASYEQYF. Written as DNA, the CDR3 is TGTGCCAGCAGTGAAGTGGCGTCCTACGAGCAGTACTTC.

Worth noting for this clone: The same CDR3 can be traced to other DNA sequences in this sample. The chain joins TRBV28 to TRBJ2-7; no definite D call. This CDR3 is 11 amino acids long. The V end lost 3 bases, the J end lost 4 bases, and 4 bases lay between the germline ends. Germline lookup yields CDR1 MDHEN and CDR2 SYDVKM. The CDR3 here is CASSFGYEQYF. The CDR3 DNA reads TGTGCCAGCAGTTTTGGGTACGAGCAGTACTTC.

The rearrangement uses TRBV15 and TRBJ2-3; 9 bases map to TRBD2. The V segment lost 9 bases and the J segment 2 bases; nucleotides outside the gene matches: 9. The germline V gene has CDR1 LNHNV and CDR2 YYDKDF (reference sequence). This CDR3 comprises 15 residues. The CDR3 region is CATTIAGVTTDTQYF. CDR3 nucleotides: TGTGCCACTACGATAGCGGGAGTTACCACAGATACGCAGTATTTT. Full variable domain (outside the CDR3, taken from reference TRBV15 and TRBJ2-3): DAMVIQNPRYQVTQFGKPVTLSCSQTLNHNVMYWYQQKSSQAPKLLFHYYDKDFNNEADTPDNFQSRRPNTSFCFLDIRSPGLGDTAMYLCATTIAGVTTDTQYFGPGTRLTVL.